The 27 T cell receptor beta chains reported below all come from one sample, sequenced in a study of T cell responses to AZD1222 COVID-19 vaccine. Some clones are missing from TCRdb's copy, which holds only in-frame ones; the method was immunoSEQ multiplex PCR. The table lists tens of thousands of clones, about nine tenths of them singletons. Here the sequenced sample was peripheral blood, taken on day 0 of MenACWY control vaccination. These receptors all come from an adult in good health.

V usage is TRBV27 and J usage is TRBJ2-1; D remains unclear. V lost 5 bases and J 10 bases, leaving 18 bases between the germline ends. Germline V gene lookup returns CDR1 MNHEY and CDR2 SMNVEV (reference sequence). This CDR3 region has 14 residues. The CDR3 loop is CASSPTRSFLEQFF. The CDR3 DNA follows: TGTGCCAGCAGTCCCACCCGGAGCTTCTTGGAGCAGTTCTTC.

This rearrangement joins TRBV5-1 to TRBJ1-1; D is unclear. Germline V CDR1 and CDR2: SGHRS, YFSETQ. Between the trimmed V and J ends, which lost 0 bases and 0 bases, there was a span of 9 bases. This CDR3 contains 15 residues. The CDR3 spells CASSLAGGVNTEAFF. The CDR3 DNA is TGCGCCAGCAGCTTGGCCGGCGGGGTGAACACTGAAGCTTTCTTT.

The rearrangement joins TRBV19 to TRBJ1-1, with D possibly matching TRBD1 (5 bases). V shed 4 bases and J shed 0 bases, with 15 bases lying between them. The CDR3 is made up of 16 amino acids. Germline lookup yields CDR1 LNHDA and CDR2 SQIVND (reference sequence). The DNA of the CDR3 is TGTGCCAGTAGTACAAACGAAGACAGCCTGAACACTGAAGCTTTCTTT. Its protein is CASSTNEDSLNTEAFF.

This clone was picked up one time. This chain connects TRBV19 to TRBJ1-3; unclear D gene. Trimming cost V 7 bases and J 0 bases, with 13 bases left between them. CDR1 is LNHDA, CDR2 SQIVND, per germline (reference sequence). This CDR3 is built from 15 residues. The CDR3 protein is CASTPAGSSGNTIYF. CDR3 nucleotides: TGTGCCAGTACTCCGGCCGGTAGCTCTGGAAACACCATATATTTT.

This chain uses TRBV18 with TRBJ2-1; unclear D gene. The CDR3 loop spans 13 amino acids. The germline V and J ends were trimmed by 0 bases and 4 bases, with 4 bases remaining between them. Germline CDR1 and CDR2: KGHSH and LQKENI. This CDR3 reads CASSPPVYNEQFF. The CDR3 nucleotides read TGTGCCAGCTCACCACCAGTTTACAATGAGCAGTTCTTC.

This chain joins TRBV28 and TRBJ1-1, with D possibly matching TRBD1 (5 bases). Germline lookup yields CDR1 MDHEN and CDR2 SYDVKM. V lost 4 bases and J 4 bases, leaving 7 bases between the germline ends. CDR3 length: 12 residues. The CDR3 here is CASSWDLTEAFF. The DNA for the CDR3 is TGTGCCAGCAGTTGGGACCTCACTGAAGCTTTCTTT.

This chain connects TRBV14 to TRBJ1-1, with D perhaps matching TRBD1 (6 bases). This CDR3 contains 14 residues. Germline loops: CDR1 SGHDN, CDR2 FVKESK. Deletions cut 5 bases from V and 4 bases from J, with 14 bases between. The CDR3 DNA follows: TGTGCCAGCAGCTTAAGTAGGGGGACCACTGAAGCTTTCTTT. It codes for CASSLSRGTTEAFF. Together with reference TRBV14 and TRBJ1-1, the CDR3 gives the full variable domain: EAGVTQFPSHSVIEKGQTVTLRCDPISGHDNLYWYRRVMGKEIKFLLHFVKESKQDESGMPNNRFLAERTGGTYSTLKVQPAELEDSGVYFCASSLSRGTTEAFFGQGTRLTVV.

This clone was seen only a few times. The rearrangement joins TRBV4-1 to TRBJ2-7, with a weak D call TRBD2 (7 bases). The V gene's germline CDR1 is MGHRA and CDR2 YSYEKL. This CDR3 is 17 amino acids long. V shed 4 bases and J shed 6 bases, with 25 bases lying between them. The CDR3 region is CASSPMLDGGHSGEQYF. For the CDR3, the DNA is TGCGCCAGCAGCCCAATGTTGGACGGGGGGCATTCAGGCGAGCAGTACTTC.

The J gene is TRBJ2-3, the V gene TRBV24-1; no reliable D call. V lost 3 bases, J lost 2 bases, and 8 bases lay in between. The CDR3 contains 14 residues. Germline loops: CDR1 KGHDR, CDR2 SFDVKD. The CDR3 DNA reads as TGTGCCACCAGTGATCAGTTCCACACAGATACGCAGTATTTT. This codes for CATSDQFHTDTQYF.

The V gene is TRBV20-1, the J gene TRBJ1-2; D possibly corresponds to TRBD1 (5 bases). Between the trimmed V and J ends, which lost 3 bases and 10 bases, there was a span of 12 bases. CDR3 length: 11 residues. In germline, CDR1 is DFQATT, CDR2 SNEGSKA (reference sequence). This CDR3 reads CSASSGTFYTF. The CDR3 bases are TGCAGTGCTAGTTCCGGGACGTTCTACACCTTC.

The CDR3 is CASKQNGGGTEAFF. The CDR3 coding sequence is TGTGCCAGCAAGCAGAACGGAGGTGGGACTGAAGCTTTCTTT. The chain combines TRBV3-1 (or the pseudogene TRBV3-2) with TRBJ1-1, with unresolved D. The germline gives CDR1 LGHDT, CDR2 YNNKEL (reference sequence). The CDR3 contains 14 residues. Between the trimmed V and J ends, which lost 7 bases and 5 bases, there was a span of 17 bases.

The rearrangement uses TRBV6-1 and TRBJ2-7, with TRBD1 matching 7 bases. Germline assignment: CDR1 MNHNS and CDR2 SASEGT. The trim removed 1 base at V and 0 bases at J, leaving 6 bases unmatched. The CDR3 loop spans 16 amino acids. In DNA, the CDR3 is TGTGCCAGCAGTGAAGTTGGACAGGCAGTCTCCTACGAGCAGTACTTC. As protein: CASSEVGQAVSYEQYF.

CDR3 in DNA: TGTGCCAGCAGCTACAGGGGTATAGGCAGTCAGCCCCAGCATTTT. Its translation is CASSYRGIGSQPQHF. V and J are TRBV5-7 and TRBJ1-5; 7 bases are shared with TRBD1. TRBV5-7 is marked as an open reading frame, function uncertain. V was clipped by 3 bases and J by 6 bases; unmatched bases: 9. This CDR3 has 15 amino acids.

This chain uses TRBV27 with TRBJ2-5; D is possibly TRBD1 or TRBD2 (5 bases each). CDR3 length: 14 amino acids. Trimming removed 5 bases at V and 4 bases at J, with 14 bases between. Germline V gene sequence: CDR1 MNHEY, CDR2 SMNVEV (reference sequence). The DNA for the CDR3 is TGTGCCAGCAGTGGGAGACGGGGCCCAGAGACCCAGTACTTC. It yields the protein CASSGRRGPETQYF.

J is TRBJ2-7 and V is TRBV4-3, with D perhaps TRBD1 or TRBD2 (5 bases each). The V gene's germline CDR1 is LGHNA and CDR2 YSLEER. Between the trimmed V and J ends, which lost 0 bases and 7 bases, there was a span of 10 bases. This CDR3 spans 13 amino acids. CDR3 bases: TGCGCCAGCAGCCAAGAGACCTGGGGGGAGCAGTACTTC. Translated: CASSQETWGEQYF.

This chain links TRBV20-1 with TRBJ1-1; D remains unclear. This CDR3 spans 10 amino acids. Germline CDR1 DFQATT, CDR2 SNEGSKA (reference sequence). Trimming removed 6 bases at V and 11 bases at J, with 13 bases between. The CDR3 DNA sequence: TGCAGTGCCGCCGACACGGTGGCTTTCTTT. Protein: CSAADTVAFF.

The chain is built from TRBV11-3 and TRBJ2-1; D remains ambiguous. With 4 bases removed from V and 0 bases from J, the gap between germline ends came to 10 bases. CDR1 SGHNT and CDR2 YENEEA come from the germline V gene. The CDR3 contains 15 residues. CDR3 nucleotides: TGTGCCAGCAGCTCGCCCCTCAGCTCCTACAATGAGCAGTTCTTC. It is translated as CASSSPLSSYNEQFF. Combining the CDR3 with reference TRBV11-3 and TRBJ2-1 gives the whole variable domain EAGVVQSPRYKIIEKKQPVAFWCNPISGHNTLYWYLQNLGQGPELLIRYENEEAVDDSQLPKDRFSAERLKGVDSTLKIQPAELGDSAVYLCASSSPLSSYNEQFFGPGTRLTVL.

This chain connects TRBV28 to TRBJ1-1; D gene uncertain. The V gene lost 8 bases and the J gene lost 0 bases, with 10 bases spanning the gap. CDR1 and CDR2 from the germline V gene are MDHEN and SYDVKM. The CDR3 consists of 13 residues. In nucleotides, the CDR3 is TGTGCCAGCTTGCAGCGATTGAACACTGAAGCTTTCTTT. Protein product: CASLQRLNTEAFF.

The CDR3 DNA follows: TGTGCCAGCAGTGACTCAGGCTGCTCTTTCACAGATACGCAGTATTTT. It specifies CASSDSGCSFTDTQYF. The rearrangement joins TRBV6-4 to TRBJ2-3; D is undetermined. Per the germline V gene, CDR1 is MRHNA and CDR2 is SNTAGT. V was pared by 0 bases and J by 2 bases, with 12 bases between. CDR3 length: 16 residues.

The V and J genes are TRBV5-4 and TRBJ2-2, with 11 bases aligning to TRBD2. Germline V lookup: CDR1 SGHNT, CDR2 YYREEE (reference sequence). Losses at the gene ends were 0 bases for V and 6 bases for J; bases not matched to a gene: 1. The CDR3 has 15 amino acids. The CDR3 spells CASSLGLAGSGELFF. For the CDR3, the DNA is TGTGCCAGCAGCTTGGGACTAGCGGGATCCGGGGAGCTGTTTTTT. Full variable domain (outside the CDR3, taken from reference TRBV5-4 and TRBJ2-2): ETGVTQSPTHLIKTRGQQVTLRCSSQSGHNTVSWYQQALGQGPQFIFQYYREEENGRGNFPPRFSGLQFPNYSSELNVNALELDDSALYLCASSLGLAGSGELFFGEGSRLTVL.

This clone has a single count. The rearrangement joins TRBV19 to TRBJ1-5, with 9 bases matching TRBD1. V shed 7 bases and J 4 bases; nucleotides not matched to a gene: 5. CDR3 length: 14 amino acids. The V gene's germline CDR1 is LNHDA and CDR2 SQIVND (reference sequence). CDR3 DNA sequence: TGTGCCAGTAATTCCGGGACAGGGAATCAGCCCCAGCATTTT. This codes for CASNSGTGNQPQHF.

This sequence joins TRBV2 and TRBJ1-5; a weak D match, TRBD1 (5 bases). Germline V gives CDR1 SNHLY, CDR2 FYNNEI. The CDR3 spans 16 residues. The V end was cut by 5 bases, the J end by 5 bases, with 19 bases between. CDR3 bases: TGTGCCAGCAGTTCGGAGGGAGGGGTGAAGGATCAGCCCCAGCATTTT. Its translation is CASSSEGGVKDQPQHF.

The rearrangement uses TRBV30 and TRBJ1-5, with unresolved D. The CDR3 sequence is 15 residues long. V shed 0 bases and J shed 6 bases, with 15 bases lying between them. Germline V lookup: CDR1 GTSNPN, CDR2 SVGIG (reference sequence). Here the CDR3 DNA reads TGTGCCTGGAGTGTTCGGGGAGGAATAAGTCAGCCCCAGCATTTT. It encodes CAWSVRGGISQPQHF.

CDR3 loop: CASSPRDSDTQYF. CDR3 bases: TGTGCCAGCAGTCCCCGGGACTCAGATACGCAGTATTTT. The chain recombines TRBV27 with TRBJ2-3; D is possibly TRBD2 (6 bases). Germline CDR1 and CDR2: MNHEY and SMNVEV (reference sequence). V lost 5 bases and J lost 4, with 10 bases in between. CDR3 length: 13 amino acids.

J is TRBJ2-1 and V is TRBV3-1 (or the pseudogene TRBV3-2); 8 bases align to TRBD2. The V gene end was trimmed by 0 bases and the J gene end by 9 bases; junction bases not matched to a gene: 7. Germline V gene data show CDR1 as LGHDT and CDR2 as YNNKEL (reference sequence). The CDR3 is 15 amino acids. The CDR3 sequence is CASSQEVLAGGEQFF. The CDR3 DNA sequence: TGTGCCAGCAGCCAAGAGGTTTTGGCGGGAGGTGAGCAGTTCTTC.

J is TRBJ1-1 and V is TRBV12-5, with D hard to call. Between the trimmed V and J ends, which lost 5 bases and 2 bases, there was a span of 24 bases. The CDR3 contains 18 residues. The germline V gene has CDR1 LGHNT and CDR2 FRNRAP. The DNA of the CDR3 is TGTGCTAGTGGTGATTTGGTAGGCGTTGCGTCCTACAACACTGAAGCTTTCTTT. Translating gives CASGDLVGVASYNTEAFF.

This clone was observed a single time. This rearrangement joins TRBV29-1 to TRBJ2-7; the D gene is possibly TRBD2 (6 bases). The CDR3 is made up of 13 amino acids. The V and J ends lost 1 base and 4 bases respectively, with 11 bases between them. Germline V lookup: CDR1 SQVTM, CDR2 ANQGSEA. The CDR3 coding sequence is TGCAGCGTTGAAGGGGGAGGTGGGTACGAGCAGTACTTC. It codes for CSVEGGGGYEQYF.